This TCR beta chain derives from a study of T cells after yellow fever vaccination. From the 5' RACE reads, TCRdb called clonotypes with MiXCR, one entry per CDR3 protein. This table holds roughly 320,000 distinct CDR3 sequences, around 11% found once. Study-wide points: Abundant clonotypes from the bulk population could get into FACS-sorted repertoires as contaminants.

This clonotype was observed a handful of times. The antigen remains undetermined. Losses at the gene ends were 3 bases for V and 5 bases for J; bases not matched to a gene: 6. The V gene's germline CDR1 is LNHNV and CDR2 YYDKDF (reference sequence). CDR3 length: 14 amino acids. The receptor was isolated from a man between 18 and 35 years old who received the YFV17D yellow fever vaccine. The rearrangement uses TRBV15 and TRBJ2-5; 7 bases match TRBD1. The specimen comprised CD4+ T cells sorted from PBMCs, sampled 45 days after the yellow fever booster vaccination. CDR3 region: CATSSRGSGETQYF. CDR3 nucleotide sequence: TGTGCCACCAGCAGCAGGGGGAGTGGTGAGACCCAGTACTTC. The variable domain in full, completed from reference TRBV15 and TRBJ2-5, reads DAMVIQNPRYQVTQFGKPVTLSCSQTLNHNVMYWYQQKSSQAPKLLFHYYDKDFNNEADTPDNFQSRRPNTSFCFLDIRSPGLGDTAMYLCATSSRGSGETQYFGPGTRLLVL.